These 8 T cell receptor beta chains share one sample of origin, sequenced in a study of blood T cells in healthy people across ages. The second PCR ran about 6 to 11 cycles with a sample-barcoded 5' primer and J-beta primers. TCRdb reanalysed the 5' RACE reads using MiXCR and keeps one entry per CDR3 protein. The table shows roughly 1 million distinct CDR3 sequences, with roughly a quarter occurring only once. These data were also filed under a second study, of T cells of mothers and their children.

The sequencing sample was made of blood. These receptors were collected from a girl aged 2-10 years in good health.

The genes are TRBV5-1 and TRBJ2-5; 9 bases line up with TRBD2. From germline, CDR1 is SGHRS and CDR2 YFSETQ. The V segment lost 5 bases and the J segment 3 bases; nucleotides outside the gene matches: 2. This CDR3 is built from 13 residues. The CDR3 spells CASRGGGEETQYF. CDR3 DNA sequence: TGCGCCAGCAGAGGCGGGGGGGAAGAGACCCAGTACTTC.

This sequence joins TRBV14 and TRBJ1-2; D is unclear. CDR3 length: 14 residues. The V gene lost 0 bases and the J gene lost 4 bases, with 9 bases spanning the gap. Looked up from germline, CDR1 is SGHDN and CDR2 is FVKESK. This chain's CDR3 is CASSQDPYVYGYTF. The DNA of the CDR3 is TGTGCCAGCAGCCAAGATCCGTACGTCTATGGCTACACCTTC.

This clonotype was seen only a few times. The chain couples TRBV20-1 to TRBJ2-7, with TRBD1 matching over 9 bases. V trimming: 0 bases; J trimming: 3 bases; junction bases outside the gene matches: 0. From germline, CDR1 is DFQATT and CDR2 SNEGSKA (reference sequence). This CDR3 contains 13 residues. CDR3 DNA sequence: TGCAGTGCTAGAGAGACAGGGGGCTACGAGCAGTACTTC. Its protein is CSARETGGYEQYF.

The chain links TRBV29-1 to TRBJ1-2, with 9 bases that match TRBD1. CDR1 and CDR2 (germline): SQVTM, ANQGSEA. The CDR3 has 11 residues. Losses at the gene ends were 5 bases for V and 6 bases for J; bases not matched to a gene: 1. CDR3 in amino acids: CSVTGGDGYTF. The CDR3 nucleotides read TGCAGCGTTACAGGGGGCGATGGCTACACCTTC.

This clonotype was counted a few times. The chain carries TRBV13 and TRBJ2-6, with unresolved D. V was pared by 6 bases and J by 0 bases, with 9 bases between. In germline, CDR1 is PRHDT, CDR2 FYEKMQ (reference sequence). This CDR3 contains 15 residues. CDR3 bases: TGTGCCAGCAGAAATGAAAACTCTGGGGCCAACGTCCTGACTTTC. Translating it yields CASRNENSGANVLTF.

The chain carries TRBV2 and TRBJ2-4, with D tentatively TRBD2 (6 bases). Germline V gives CDR1 SNHLY, CDR2 FYNNEI. Trimming shortened V by 3 bases and J by 2 bases, and 17 bases separated the two germline ends. This CDR3 has 17 residues. The CDR3 sequence: CASSEAVAAGTKNIQYF. The DNA of the CDR3 is TGTGCCAGCAGTGAGGCCGTAGCCGCGGGGACCAAAAACATTCAGTACTTC.

The DNA of the CDR3 is TGTGCCAGCAGTCCGACAACCCCTTATGGCTACACCTTC. The encoded protein is CASSPTTPYGYTF. V is TRBV6-5 and J is TRBJ1-2; D is ambiguous. The CDR3 sequence is 13 residues long. V was shortened by 5 bases and J by 5 bases, with 12 bases between the two germline ends. Germline V gives CDR1 MNHEY, CDR2 SVGAGI.

The table lists this clonotype with a few counts. V and J are TRBV5-1 and TRBJ1-1, with 8 bases lining up with TRBD1. From germline, CDR1 is SGHRS and CDR2 YFSETQ. This CDR3 region has 15 residues. Trimming at V came to 4 bases and at J to 0 bases, leaving 5 bases not matched to a gene. Here the CDR3 reads CASSDRDRLNTEAFF. In DNA form, the CDR3 reads TGCGCCAGCAGCGACCGGGACAGGCTGAACACTGAAGCTTTCTTT.